This TCR beta chain emerged from a study of T cell repertoires in cytomegalovirus infection. Background on the study: Based on public TCR beta signatures, there were indications of CMV infection and of a matching HLA type. Study conclusions and caveats: In two of eight donors, the top clonotype was HLA-C-restricted CMV-specific. Accumulated public TCR beta family frequency recognized individuals carrying CMV together with the relevant HLA.

The CDR3 has 14 amino acids. The ends were cut back, 6 bases at V and 0 bases at J, with 11 bases in the middle. Germline values: CDR1 LNHDA, CDR2 SQIVND (reference sequence). One entry per CDR3 protein, called by TCRdb with MiXCR from the reads. The table lists around 270,000 distinct CDR3 sequences, approximately 9% of them singletons. This clonotype was observed at least ten times. Its matching antigen is unknown. The sample consisted of PBMCs. The chain couples TRBV19 to TRBJ1-1, with D perhaps matching TRBD1 (6 bases). This TCR derives from a human donor in good health (CMV status not recorded). Some clones in this sample may be carry-over from other donors' samples. CDR3 sequence reads: CASRYGDMNTEAFF. The CDR3 nucleotides read TGTGCCAGTAGATACGGGGACATGAACACTGAAGCTTTCTTT. Full variable domain (outside the CDR3, taken from reference TRBV19 and TRBJ1-1): DGGITQSPKYLFRKEGQNVTLSCEQNLNHDAMYWYRQDPGQGLRLIYYSQIVNDFQKGDIAEGYSVSREKKESFPLTVTSAQKNPTAFYLCASRYGDMNTEAFFGQGTRLTVV.